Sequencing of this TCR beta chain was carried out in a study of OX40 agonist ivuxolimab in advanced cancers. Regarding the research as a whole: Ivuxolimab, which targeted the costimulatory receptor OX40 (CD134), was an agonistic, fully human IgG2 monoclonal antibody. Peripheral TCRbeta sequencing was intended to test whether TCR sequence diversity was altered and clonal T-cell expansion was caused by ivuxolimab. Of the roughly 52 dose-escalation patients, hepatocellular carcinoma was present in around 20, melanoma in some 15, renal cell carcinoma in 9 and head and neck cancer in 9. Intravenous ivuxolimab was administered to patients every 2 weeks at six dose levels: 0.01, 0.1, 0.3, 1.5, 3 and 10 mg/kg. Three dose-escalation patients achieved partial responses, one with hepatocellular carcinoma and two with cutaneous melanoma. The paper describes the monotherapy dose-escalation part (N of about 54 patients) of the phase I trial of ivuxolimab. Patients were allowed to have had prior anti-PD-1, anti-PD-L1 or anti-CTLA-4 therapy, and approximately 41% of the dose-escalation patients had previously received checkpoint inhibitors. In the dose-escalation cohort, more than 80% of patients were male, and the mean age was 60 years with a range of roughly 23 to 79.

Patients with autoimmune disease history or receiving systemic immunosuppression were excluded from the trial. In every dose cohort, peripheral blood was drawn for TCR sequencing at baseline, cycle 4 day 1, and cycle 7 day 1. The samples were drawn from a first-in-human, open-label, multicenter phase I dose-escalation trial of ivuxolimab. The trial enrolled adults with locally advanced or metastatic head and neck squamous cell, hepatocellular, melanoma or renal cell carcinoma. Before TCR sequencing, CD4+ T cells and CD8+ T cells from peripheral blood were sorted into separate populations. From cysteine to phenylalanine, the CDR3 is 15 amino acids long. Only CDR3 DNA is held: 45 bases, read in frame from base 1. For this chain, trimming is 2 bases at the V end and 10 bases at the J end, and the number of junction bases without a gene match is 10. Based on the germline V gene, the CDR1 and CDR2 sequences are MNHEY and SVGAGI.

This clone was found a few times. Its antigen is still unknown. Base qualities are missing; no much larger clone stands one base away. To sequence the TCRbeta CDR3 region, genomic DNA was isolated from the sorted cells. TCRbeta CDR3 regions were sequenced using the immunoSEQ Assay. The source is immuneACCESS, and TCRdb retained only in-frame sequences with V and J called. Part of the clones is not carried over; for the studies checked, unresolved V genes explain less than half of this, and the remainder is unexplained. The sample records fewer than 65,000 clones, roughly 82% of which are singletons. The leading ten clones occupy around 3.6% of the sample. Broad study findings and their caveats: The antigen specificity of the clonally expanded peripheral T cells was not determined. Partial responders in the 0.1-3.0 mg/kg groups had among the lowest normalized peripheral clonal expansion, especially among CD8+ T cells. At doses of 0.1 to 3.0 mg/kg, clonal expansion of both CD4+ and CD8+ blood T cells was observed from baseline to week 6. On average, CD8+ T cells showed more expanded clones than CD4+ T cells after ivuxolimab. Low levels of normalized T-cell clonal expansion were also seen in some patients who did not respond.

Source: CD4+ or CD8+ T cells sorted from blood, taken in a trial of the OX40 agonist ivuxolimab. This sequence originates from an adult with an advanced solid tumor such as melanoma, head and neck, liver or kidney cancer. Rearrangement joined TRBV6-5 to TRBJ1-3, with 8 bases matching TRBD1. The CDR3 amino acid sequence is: CASSYAGGTGWTIYF. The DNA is TGTGCCAGCAGTTACGCAGGGGGCACCGGGTGGACCATATATTTT.